These T cell receptor beta chains were read from a single sample in a study of Graves' ophthalmopathy and Graves' hyperthyroidism. TCRdb used MiXCR to reprocess the multiplex PCR reads, holding one entry per CDR3 protein. The table has 150,000 to 200,000 distinct CDR3 sequences, 39% seen once. The material sequenced was peripheral blood. The source is a man aged 25-40 years with Graves' ophthalmopathy. CDR3s leave out the opening cysteine and the closing phenylalanine or tryptophan. Some rows mark clone size as missing; the rest say once, few, many or name a class of expanded clone.

TRBV6-1 many ASSGTGTGYEQY
TRBV12-3/TRBV12-4 - ASSLQGPGELF
TRBV29-1 - SVGATGSTEAF
TRBV6-1 - ATRRRAEGYGYT
TRBV7-2 many ASSRIRDRGETQY
TRBV12-5 - ASGPPTTGDTEAF
TRBV12-5 many ASGLVPGGLAGGSSYEQY
TRBV28 many ASSPGTSDHNEQF
TRBV15 few ATSRDRQKGREAF
TRBV5-6 many ASNTGTAFSEQY
TRBV28 - ASTQAPGTGPEAF
TRBV28 many ASLRRGSANYGYT
TRBV30 many AWSVGTASPQH
TRBV4-3 many ASSQLLSSGYEQY
TRBV6-2/TRBV6-3 many ASRPQGETGELF
TRBV7-9 many ASSPTGGAPYGYT
TRBV7-4 many ASSNRGPDYGYT
TRBV12-3/TRBV12-4 - ASSHDTGKETQY
TRBV2 many ASSAGVYNYGYT
TRBV6-1 - ASSPPGGTDYGYT
TRBV28 many ASSLPEGSTNYGYT
TRBV6-2/TRBV6-3 - ASSYNPAGSTEAF
TRBV6-5 - ASSYGDSEQY
TRBV6-5 - ASSYLRGPAELF
TRBV24-1 few ATRAGSPPYEQY
TRBV7-2 once ASSLGGAGDETQY
TRBV4-1 many ASSHRRDYSYEQY
TRBV28 - ASSLTGVVTEAF
TRBV2 once ASKAWTSGRAGELF
TRBV9 many ASSVEGTQTYEQY
TRBV12-3/TRBV12-4 - ASSLRDRDGNTIY